This TCR beta chain was sequenced for a study of T cells in Graves' hyperthyroidism and ophthalmopathy. General study results and limits: Ophthalmopathy was separated from stable hyperthyroidism by a 13 V-J model.

Those patients with uncontrolled infection, other autoimmune disease, pregnancy or lactation were excluded. PBMCs came from 9 to 10 ml fresh peripheral blood. This clonotype was observed many times. What it binds is not known. TCR beta CDR3 sequences were amplified from RNA transcripts. A first-round RT-PCR of the TCR CDR3 used the HTBI primer set. TCRdb reprocessed the multiplex PCR reads with MiXCR, giving one entry per CDR3 protein. The table shows roughly 570,000 distinct CDR3 sequences, with 15% to 19% occurring only once. The V end lost 4 bases, the J end lost 4 bases, and 17 bases lay between the germline ends. The CDR3 length is 15 residues. Germline CDR1 reads SGHAT; CDR2 reads FQNNGV.

The chain joins TRBV11-2 to TRBJ2-7; the D gene is possibly TRBD2 (5 bases). The sequence was collected from a woman between 25 and 40 years old with Graves' hyperthyroidism. Input material: blood. CDR3 amino acids: CASSSQGGPFYEQYF. The CDR3 DNA sequence: TGTGCCAGCAGCTCCCAAGGCGGGCCCTTTTACGAGCAGTACTTC. The full variable domain, its missing parts supplied by reference TRBV11-2 and TRBJ2-7, is EAGVAQSPRYKIIEKRQSVAFWCNPISGHATLYWYQQILGQGPKLLIQFQNNGVVDDSQLPKDRFSAERLKGVDSTLKIQPAKLEDSAVYLCASSSQGGPFYEQYFGPGTRLTVT.